This T cell receptor beta chain was found in a study of blood T cell repertoires in COVID-19. Study information: Sites across the United States, Italy and Spain contributed samples from acute and convalescent COVID-19. In each case, the material was cDNA or gDNA derived from T cells, B-cell-depleted T cells, or PBMCs.

This clone has more than one count but fewer than ten. Per the germline V gene, CDR1 is LNHNV and CDR2 is YYDKDF (reference sequence). CDR3 length: 17 residues. V shed 0 bases and J shed 5 bases, with 19 bases lying between them. Per the authors' pipeline: Amplifying reference gene primers gave estimates of nucleated cell counts. The protocol was immunoSEQ multiplex PCR, while the TCRdb copy is restricted to in-frame clones and leaves out a portion. V, J and clone size are taken as reported in that table, and D and trimming were inferred from the DNA itself. The table has around 150,000 clones, 85% seen once.

The sample taken for sequencing was peripheral blood. The V gene is TRBV15, the J gene TRBJ1-2, with D maybe TRBD1 (5 bases). This TCR derives from a human donor with acute or convalescent COVID-19. The donor label of this sample is uncertain. The DNA for the CDR3 is TGTGCCACCAGCAGAGACAGGGCCGTTATCCGCCGTTATGGCTACACCTTC. It codes for CATSRDRAVIRRYGYTF.